This TCR beta chain appears in the sequencing data of a study of spatial heterogeneity in lung cancer (dated by TCRdb to about 2019). Study-wide context: Beta-chain transcripts were consistently detected in greater numbers than alpha-chain transcripts, which likely reflected higher beta-chain transcript abundance. At surgery, some 220 tumor regions, 61 to 65 matched nontumor lung samples and about 56 PBMC samples were TCR-sequenced for both alpha and beta chains. In the raw uncorrected reads, each unique combination of TCR and UMI appeared more than ten times on average. In non-small cell lung cancer, the study made a quantitative comparison of TCR alpha and beta repertoires among multiple tumor regions, matched nontumor lung and blood. TCR repertoire features were related to nonsynonymous mutation counts determined by whole-exome sequencing of tumor tissue. Overall study outcomes, separate from this receptor: Additional single-cell paired TCR alpha and beta sequencing was considered necessary to confirm, at a functional level, the hypothesis that regional TCRs recognize regional mutations. Ubiquitous expanded tumor TCRs were found in blood more often at tumor resection than at routine follow-up.

Library preparation used 5' RACE. The sequencing machine was a NextSeq 500. To allow correction of PCR and sequencing errors, the TCR library protocol tagged every TCR cDNA molecule with a unique molecular identifier. Per the original workflow: Decombinator tools were used for TCR identification, UMI-based error correction and CDR3 extraction. TCRs above a frequency of 2 per 1,000, corresponding to the top 1% of the tumor frequency distribution, were defined as expanded. Renyi diversity was calculated using the R vegan package after each repertoire was subsampled 100 times to 5,000 TCRs. CDR3 similarity networks were built from amino acid triplet string-kernel similarity, connecting CDR3s with pairwise similarity above 0.82. TCRdb passed the public sequencing reads through fastp at Q25 and MiXCR, retaining productive beta sequences. Every distinct CDR3 protein forms one entry, paired with its most common genes and DNA. These V and J calls are TCRdb output, not the study's own analysis. This sample holds tens of thousands of distinct CDR3 sequences; 15% to 20% were observed only once. The ten biggest clones cover 6.2% of the sample.

In the germline V gene, CDR1 corresponds to SGHVS and CDR2 to FNYEAQ. The CDR3 holds 14 amino acids from the cysteine to the phenylalanine. Solely the CDR3 DNA is kept, with 42 bases framed from the first base. Between the V and J ends, shortened by 5 bases and 5 bases respectively, the junction contains 15 bases. Sample time point, as interpreted from the label and publication: sample taken at primary tumor resection. For TCR sequencing, whole RNA was extracted from tumor and nontumor lung tissue, or from cryopreserved PBMC samples, and no cell sorting was done. The donors were some 76 patients from the lung TRACERx cohort who had early-stage, untreated non-small cell lung cancer. Only patients for whom sufficient RNA was available from at least two tumor regions were selected for TCR sequencing. Concerning this clonotype: Its antigen remains unidentified. Base qualities were left out, and no much larger clone turns up one base away.

The source material was PBMCs, sampled at surgery. This chain is built from TRBV7-6 and TRBJ2-5; D gene: possibly TRBD1, on 5 matching bases. This TCR came from a male donor with early-stage non-small cell lung cancer. The nucleotide sequence reads as follows: TGTGCCAGCAGCCCCCCGTGGGGCTTGGAGACCCAGTACTTC. Its protein reads: CASSPPWGLETQYF.